These 26 T cell receptor beta chains were sequenced from one sample in a study of cytotoxic CD8 clonotypes in ibrutinib-treated CLL. Profiled with immunoSEQ multiplex PCR; TCRdb holds only in-frame clones, not every one. The sample holds approximately 97,000 clones, 75% to 80% seen once. This specimen was PBMCs, taken after 24 months of ibrutinib treatment. Receptors were obtained from a human donor with chronic lymphocytic leukemia.

The rearrangement links TRBV10-3 to TRBJ2-7, with 9 bases lining up with TRBD1. With 6 bases clipped from V and 5 bases from J, the junction kept 2 bases outside the gene matches. CDR3 length: 12 amino acids. Germline V gives CDR1 ENHRY, CDR2 SYGVKD. CDR3 residues: CAIRRTGDEQYF. CDR3 bases: TGTGCCATCAGGAGGACAGGGGACGAGCAGTACTTC.

The rearrangement links TRBV6-4 to TRBJ2-7; TRBD1 might be the D (6 bases). Germline assignment: CDR1 MRHNA and CDR2 SNTAGT. This CDR3 has 12 amino acids. Trimming took off 7 bases at V and 1 base at J, with 8 bases between the two ends. The CDR3 here is CASNRESYEQYF. DNA for the CDR3: TGTGCCAGCAACAGGGAGTCCTACGAGCAGTACTTC.

The V gene is TRBV19, the J gene TRBJ2-5, with D possibly being TRBD1 or TRBD2 (5 bases each). CDR1 LNHDA and CDR2 SQIVND come from the germline V gene (reference sequence). The length of the CDR3 is 15 residues. V was trimmed by 2 bases and J by 5 bases, leaving 15 bases between them. The CDR3 loop is CASSIRDEALETQYF. CDR3 DNA: TGTGCCAGTAGTATAAGGGACGAGGCATTGGAGACCCAGTACTTC.

V is TRBV14 and J is TRBJ2-7, with D perhaps TRBD1 (5 bases). Germline V gives CDR1 SGHDN, CDR2 FVKESK. The CDR3 consists of 15 residues. Trimming pared 2 bases from V and 4 bases from J, leaving 15 bases between. CDR3 coding DNA: TGTGCCAGCAGCCAATCCCTGGACAATGTTTACGAGCAGTACTTC. Protein: CASSQSLDNVYEQYF. The full variable domain, in which reference TRBV14 and TRBJ2-7 provide the parts outside the CDR3, is EAGVTQFPSHSVIEKGQTVTLRCDPISGHDNLYWYRRVMGKEIKFLLHFVKESKQDESGMPNNRFLAERTGGTYSTLKVQPAELEDSGVYFCASSQSLDNVYEQYFGPGTRLTVT.

Only a few counts were recorded for this clone. The CDR3, as DNA: TGTGCCAGCAGCTTGACTCAGGGATACGGCTACACCTTC. It codes for CASSLTQGYGYTF. This rearrangement joins TRBV7-3 to TRBJ1-2; D perhaps matches TRBD1 (5 bases). The CDR3 covers 13 residues. Trimming took 3 bases from V and 8 from J, leaving 13 bases between them. CDR1 SGHTA and CDR2 FQGTGA come from the germline V gene.

The chain employs TRBV30 and TRBJ2-3; maybe TRBD2 (5 bases). The germline V gene encodes CDR1 GTSNPN and CDR2 SVGIG (reference sequence). The V end lost 5 bases, the J end lost 6 bases, and 15 bases lay between the germline ends. The CDR3 covers 13 residues. The CDR3 DNA reads as TGTGCCTGGGGACTTCGAGAGGGCGATACGCAGTATTTT. The encoded protein is CAWGLREGDTQYF.

The chain has TRBV7-2 and TRBJ2-6, with D perhaps TRBD1 (5 bases). V lost 0 bases to trimming and J lost 2 bases, with 11 bases between them. The CDR3 covers 17 residues. The V gene's germline CDR1 is SGHTA and CDR2 FQGNSA. The CDR3 nucleotides read TGTGCCAGCAGCTTAGCCAACAGGTCCCCTGGGGCCAACGTCCTGACTTTC. Translated: CASSLANRSPGANVLTF.

The genes are TRBV5-1 and TRBJ1-3; the D is unclear. CDR1 SGHRS and CDR2 YFSETQ come from the germline V gene. Trimming removed 2 bases from V and 0 bases from J, with 6 bases in between. The CDR3 is 14 amino acids. As DNA, the CDR3 is TGCGCCAGCAGCTTTGACGGCTCTGGAAACACCATATATTTT. As protein: CASSFDGSGNTIYF.

V gene TRBV30 combines with J gene TRBJ1-6, with D tentatively TRBD1 (5 bases). The CDR3 has 12 residues. Trimming removed 3 bases at V and 7 bases at J, with 7 bases between. Germline lookup yields CDR1 GTSNPN and CDR2 SVGIG (reference sequence). CDR3 region: CAWSRENSPLHF. DNA of the CDR3: TGTGCCTGGAGCAGGGAGAATTCACCCCTCCACTTT.

The chain recombines TRBV5-1 with TRBJ1-3; D unclear. The ends were cut back, 0 bases at V and 4 bases at J, with 11 bases in the middle. Germline V gene data show CDR1 as SGHRS and CDR2 as YFSETQ. The CDR3 length is 15 residues. The CDR3 DNA reads TGCGCCAGCAGCTTGGCCGAGACCTCCGGAAACACCATATATTTT. Its translation is CASSLAETSGNTIYF.

The chain links TRBV2 to TRBJ1-1; D is perhaps TRBD1 (5 bases). Trimming stripped 8 bases from V and 1 base from J, with 14 bases between. The germline gives CDR1 SNHLY, CDR2 FYNNEI. The CDR3 spans 14 residues. The CDR3 spells CASRQGIWNTEAFF. DNA for the CDR3: TGTGCCAGCCGCCAGGGAATATGGAACACTGAAGCTTTCTTT.

The chain employs TRBV5-1 and TRBJ2-1, with a weak D call TRBD2 (5 bases). V was trimmed by 0 bases and J by 10 bases, leaving 8 bases between them. This CDR3 is built from 12 residues. Germline V gene sequence: CDR1 SGHRS, CDR2 YFSETQ. In DNA form, the CDR3 reads TGCGCCAGCAGCTTGGGGGAGTGGGAGCAGTTCTTC. As protein: CASSLGEWEQFF.

The chain employs TRBV4-2 and TRBJ2-4, with unresolved D. V dropped 0 bases and J dropped 6 bases, with 6 bases sitting between them. Germline V lookup: CDR1 LGHNA, CDR2 YNFKEQ. This CDR3 comprises 13 residues. The CDR3 reads CASSQDKGNIQYF. CDR3 bases: TGTGCCAGCAGCCAAGACAAGGGAAACATTCAGTACTTC.

The CDR3 coding sequence is TGTGCCAGCAGCACCTCCAGGGAGCCCGGGGAGCTGTTTTTT. Translating it yields CASSTSREPGELFF. The rearrangement uses TRBV7-6 and TRBJ2-2; D is perhaps TRBD1 or TRBD2 (5 bases each). V lost 5 bases to trimming and J lost 6 bases, with 13 bases between them. In germline, CDR1 is SGHVS, CDR2 FNYEAQ. The CDR3 is made up of 14 amino acids.

The chain employs TRBV18 and TRBJ2-5, with 9 bases identical to TRBD1. This CDR3 contains 17 residues. Germline trimming cut 4 bases from V and 3 bases from J; bases unmatched to any gene: 12. Looked up from germline, CDR1 is KGHSH and CDR2 is LQKENI. The CDR3 sequence is CASSLYARTGEKETQYF. For the CDR3, the DNA is TGTGCCAGCTCACTCTACGCACGGACAGGGGAAAAAGAGACCCAGTACTTC.

The table lists this clone with a count of one. The CDR3 reads CASSLRTGFQETQYF. The DNA of the CDR3 is TGTGCCAGCAGTTTGCGGACAGGGTTTCAAGAGACCCAGTACTTC. The chain uses TRBV28 and TRBJ2-5, with 8 bases lining up with TRBD1. CDR3 size: 15 residues. J was trimmed by 2 bases and V by 3 bases; bases with no gene match: 5. Germline V gene data show CDR1 as MDHEN and CDR2 as SYDVKM.

The chain joins TRBV5-1 to TRBJ1-1; a weak D match, TRBD1 (6 bases). Deletions cut 0 bases from V and 1 base from J, with 13 bases between. From germline, CDR1 is SGHRS and CDR2 YFSETQ. The CDR3 contains 16 residues. The CDR3 is CASSLARPGENTEAFF. The CDR3 coding sequence is TGCGCCAGCAGCTTGGCGCGCCCAGGGGAGAACACTGAAGCTTTCTTT.

The J gene is TRBJ2-7, the V gene TRBV30; 8 nucleotides match TRBD1. This CDR3 contains 15 residues. V lost 5 bases, J lost 2 bases, and 11 bases stayed unmatched. Germline V gene lookup returns CDR1 GTSNPN and CDR2 SVGIG (reference sequence). The DNA for the CDR3 is TGTGCCTGGGGAGCTGGGACAGGCTTAGCCTACGAGCAGTACTTC. It yields the protein CAWGAGTGLAYEQYF.

This chain uses TRBV6-5 with TRBJ1-2; weak D call: TRBD1 (5 bases). CDR3 length: 16 amino acids. Deletions cut 4 bases from V and 2 bases from J, with 17 bases between. Germline V gene data show CDR1 as MNHEY and CDR2 as SVGAGI. CDR3 in amino acids: CASSSPPGLGNYGYTF. The CDR3 coding sequence is TGTGCCAGCAGTTCGCCTCCGGGACTCGGGAACTATGGCTACACCTTC.

The J gene is TRBJ2-5, the V gene TRBV9, with 7 bases lining up with TRBD1. CDR1 is SGDLS, CDR2 YYNGEE, per germline. J gave up 3 bases and V 4 bases, and 12 bases lay outside the gene matches. The CDR3 spans 16 residues. CDR3: CASSTGRDSVKETQYF. The DNA of the CDR3 is TGTGCCAGCAGCACGGGCAGGGACAGCGTAAAAGAGACCCAGTACTTC.

A note on this clone: The same CDR3 arises from other DNA sequences in this sample as well. The CDR3 here is CASSQASNYGYTF. The CDR3 DNA follows: TGCGCCAGCAGCCAAGCATCTAACTATGGCTACACCTTC. The chain uses TRBV4-1 and TRBJ1-2, with D hard to call. Trimming cost V 1 base and J 0 bases, with 3 bases left between them. The CDR3 length is 13 residues. Germline V gives CDR1 MGHRA, CDR2 YSYEKL.

The chain links TRBV19 to TRBJ2-7; D possibly corresponds to TRBD2 (6 bases). The CDR3 is made up of 14 amino acids. The V gene lost 5 bases and the J gene lost 3 bases, with 14 bases spanning the gap. CDR1 is LNHDA and CDR2 is SQIVND in the germline V gene (reference sequence). CDR3 residues: CASSLRTGLYEQYF. The CDR3 nucleotides read TGTGCCAGTAGTTTAAGGACGGGACTCTACGAGCAGTACTTC.

This clone was seen just once. J is TRBJ2-1 and V is TRBV9; TRBD2 might be the D (5 bases). Trimming cost V 0 bases and J 4 bases, with 11 bases left between them. This CDR3 contains 15 residues. Germline CDR1 and CDR2: SGDLS and YYNGEE. CDR3 DNA sequence: TGTGCCAGCAGCGTAGAGGGAGCAACATACAATGAGCAGTTCTTC. It yields the protein CASSVEGATYNEQFF.

This chain uses TRBV7-6 with TRBJ2-1; 7 positions match TRBD2. The CDR3 has 15 residues. The V and J ends lost 4 bases and 4 bases, in that order; junction bases with no gene match: 7. The germline CDR1 and CDR2 sequences are SGHVS and FNYEAQ. CDR3 DNA sequence: TGTGCCAGCAGCTCCTCTTTAGCGGGTTACAATGAGCAGTTCTTC. Its protein is CASSSSLAGYNEQFF.

The chain carries TRBV5-1 and TRBJ2-3, with D perhaps assigned TRBD1 or TRBD2 (6 bases each). CDR3 size: 15 residues. Deletions cut 2 bases from V and 0 bases from J, with 10 bases between. From germline, CDR1 is SGHRS and CDR2 YFSETQ. This chain's CDR3 is CASSLPGASTDTQYF. The CDR3 bases are TGCGCCAGCAGCTTACCGGGGGCTAGCACAGATACGCAGTATTTT.

This chain joins TRBV29-1 and TRBJ2-3; 9 nucleotides line up with TRBD1. CDR3 length equals 14 residues. J gave up 1 base and V 6 bases, and 5 bases lay outside the gene matches. Germline CDR1 SQVTM, CDR2 ANQGSEA. In DNA, the CDR3 is TGCAGCGTGGGGGGACAGGGAGGCACAGATACGCAGTATTTT. Translated: CSVGGQGGTDTQYF.